This T cell receptor beta chain was captured in a study of cytomegalovirus exposure and HLA in healthy donors. The V and J ends lost 4 bases and 2 bases, in that order; junction bases with no gene match: 7. Germline V lookup: CDR1 SGHRS, CDR2 YFSETQ. This CDR3 is built from 15 residues. The repertoire was sequenced with immunoSEQ multiplex PCR; TCRdb's copy has only in-frame clones and lacks some. The table has about 340,000 clones, 75% to 90% seen once. The donors were in the roughly 120-subject validation cohort, distinct from the approximately 700-subject first cohort. This TCR came from a woman younger than 35 in good health and CMV-seronegative. The rearrangement links TRBV5-1 to TRBJ1-2; 8 nucleotides match TRBD1. The sample comprised PBMCs. CDR3 in DNA: TGCGCCAGCAGCAGCGGACAGGGACCAAACTATGGCTACACCTTC. Translation gives CASSSGQGPNYGYTF.